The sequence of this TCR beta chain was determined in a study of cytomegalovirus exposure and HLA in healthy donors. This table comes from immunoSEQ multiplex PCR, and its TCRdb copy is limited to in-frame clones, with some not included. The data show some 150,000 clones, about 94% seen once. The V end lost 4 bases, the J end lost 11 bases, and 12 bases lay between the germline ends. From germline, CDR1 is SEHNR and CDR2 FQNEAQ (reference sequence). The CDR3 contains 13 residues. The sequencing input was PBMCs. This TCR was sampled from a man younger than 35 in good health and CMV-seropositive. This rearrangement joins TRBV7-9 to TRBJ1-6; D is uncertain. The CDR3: CASSSLEGTPLHF. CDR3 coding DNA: TGTGCCAGCAGCTCGTTGGAGGGTACACCCCTCCACTTT.